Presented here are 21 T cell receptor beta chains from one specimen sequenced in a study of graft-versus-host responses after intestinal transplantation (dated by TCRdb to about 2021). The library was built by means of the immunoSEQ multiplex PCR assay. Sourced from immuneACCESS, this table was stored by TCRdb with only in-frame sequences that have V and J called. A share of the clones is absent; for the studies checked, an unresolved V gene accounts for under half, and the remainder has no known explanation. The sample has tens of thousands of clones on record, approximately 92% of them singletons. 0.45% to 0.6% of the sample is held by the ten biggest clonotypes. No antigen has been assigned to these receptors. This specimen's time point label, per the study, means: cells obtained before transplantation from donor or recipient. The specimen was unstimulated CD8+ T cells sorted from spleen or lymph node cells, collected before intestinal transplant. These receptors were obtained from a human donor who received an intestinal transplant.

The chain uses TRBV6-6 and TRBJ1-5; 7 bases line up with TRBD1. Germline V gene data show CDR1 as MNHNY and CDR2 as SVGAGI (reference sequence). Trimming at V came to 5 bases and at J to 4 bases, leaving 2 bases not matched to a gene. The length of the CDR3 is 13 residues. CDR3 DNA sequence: TGTGCCAGCAGTCCACAGGGGAATCAGCCCCAGCATTTT. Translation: CASSPQGNQPQHF.

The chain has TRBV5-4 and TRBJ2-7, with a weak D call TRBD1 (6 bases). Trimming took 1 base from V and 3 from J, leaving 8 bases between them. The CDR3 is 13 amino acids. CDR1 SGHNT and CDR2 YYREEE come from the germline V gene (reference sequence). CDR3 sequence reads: CASSLRGSYEQYF. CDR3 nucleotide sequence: TGTGCCAGCAGCTTGAGGGGGAGCTACGAGCAGTACTTC. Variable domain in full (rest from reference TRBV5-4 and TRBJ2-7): ETGVTQSPTHLIKTRGQQVTLRCSSQSGHNTVSWYQQALGQGPQFIFQYYREEENGRGNFPPRFSGLQFPNYSSELNVNALELDDSALYLCASSLRGSYEQYFGPGTRLTVT.

CDR3 nucleotide sequence: TGTGCCAGCCCCACTGACAGGGGATTTTATGGCTACACCTTC. This encodes CASPTDRGFYGYTF. The V and J genes are TRBV27 and TRBJ1-2; 8 bases are a match to TRBD1. V lost 8 bases and J lost 5; bases outside the gene matches: 10. The CDR3 spans 14 residues. Germline CDR1 MNHEY, CDR2 SMNVEV (reference sequence).

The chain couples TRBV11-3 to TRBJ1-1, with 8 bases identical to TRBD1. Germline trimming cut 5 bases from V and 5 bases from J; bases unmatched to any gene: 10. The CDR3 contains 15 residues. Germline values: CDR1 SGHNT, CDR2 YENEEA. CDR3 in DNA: TGTGCCAGCAGCCCCCAACAGGGGGTTTGGACTGAAGCTTTCTTT. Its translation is CASSPQQGVWTEAFF.

CDR3 amino acids: CASSVGYRGDYGYTF. Written as DNA, the CDR3 is TGTGCCAGCAGCGTAGGTTACAGGGGGGACTATGGCTACACCTTC. This chain links TRBV9 with TRBJ1-2, with 8 bases matching TRBD1. CDR1 is SGDLS and CDR2 is YYNGEE in the germline V gene. The V segment lost 0 bases and the J segment 3 bases; nucleotides outside the gene matches: 4. CDR3 length equals 15 residues.

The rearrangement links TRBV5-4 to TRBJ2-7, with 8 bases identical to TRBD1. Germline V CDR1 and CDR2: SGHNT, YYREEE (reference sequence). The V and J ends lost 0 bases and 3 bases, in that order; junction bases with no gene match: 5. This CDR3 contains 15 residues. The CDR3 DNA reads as TGTGCCAGCAGCTTGGTGCAGGGGGCGGGCTACGAGCAGTACTTC. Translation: CASSLVQGAGYEQYF.

The CDR3 reads CASSLPASGDEQFF. CDR3 in DNA: TGTGCCAGCAGTTTACCGGCTAGCGGGGATGAGCAGTTCTTC. This chain links TRBV28 with TRBJ2-1; the match to TRBD2 covers 9 bases. The CDR3 contains 14 residues. V gave up 2 bases and J gave up 8 bases; unmatched junction bases: 4. The germline V gene has CDR1 MDHEN and CDR2 SYDVKM.

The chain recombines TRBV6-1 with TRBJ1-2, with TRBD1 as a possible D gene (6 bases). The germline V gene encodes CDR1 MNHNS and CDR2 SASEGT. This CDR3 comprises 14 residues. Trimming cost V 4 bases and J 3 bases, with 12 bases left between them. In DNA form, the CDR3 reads TGTGCCAGCAGTGTAACAGGGTTGGACTATGGCTACACCTTC. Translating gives CASSVTGLDYGYTF.

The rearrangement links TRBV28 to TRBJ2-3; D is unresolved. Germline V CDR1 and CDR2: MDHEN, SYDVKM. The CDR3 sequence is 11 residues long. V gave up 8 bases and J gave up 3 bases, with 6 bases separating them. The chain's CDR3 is CASSETDTQYF. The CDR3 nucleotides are TGTGCCAGCTCGGAGACAGATACGCAGTATTTT.

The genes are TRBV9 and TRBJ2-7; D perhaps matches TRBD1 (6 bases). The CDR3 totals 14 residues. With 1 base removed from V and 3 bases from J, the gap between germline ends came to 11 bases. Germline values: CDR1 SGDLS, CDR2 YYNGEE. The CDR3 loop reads CASSVSDRYYEQYF. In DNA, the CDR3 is TGTGCCAGCAGCGTATCGGACAGATACTACGAGCAGTACTTC.

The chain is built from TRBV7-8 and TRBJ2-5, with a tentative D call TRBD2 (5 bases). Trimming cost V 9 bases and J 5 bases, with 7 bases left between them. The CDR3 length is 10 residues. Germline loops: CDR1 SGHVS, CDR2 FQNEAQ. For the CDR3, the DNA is TGTGCCAGTACGGGGGAGACCCAGTACTTC. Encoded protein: CASTGETQYF. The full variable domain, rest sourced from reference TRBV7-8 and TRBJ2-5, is GAGVSQSPRYKVAKRGQDVALRCDPISGHVSLFWYQQALGQGPEFLTYFQNEAQLDKSGLPSDRFFAERPEGSVSTLKIQRTQQEDSAVYLCASTGETQYFGPGTRLLVL.

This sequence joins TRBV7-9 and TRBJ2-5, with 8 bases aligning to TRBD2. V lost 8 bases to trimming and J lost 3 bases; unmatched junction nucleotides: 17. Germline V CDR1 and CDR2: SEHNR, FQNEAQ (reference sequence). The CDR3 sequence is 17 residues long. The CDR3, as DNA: TGTGCCAGCGCCCACTTTACGGGAGGGCTCCCCAAAGAGACCCAGTACTTC. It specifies CASAHFTGGLPKETQYF. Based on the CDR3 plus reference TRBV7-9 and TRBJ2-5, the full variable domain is DTGVSQNPRHKITKRGQNVTFRCDPISEHNRLYWYRQTLGQGPEFLTYFQNEAQLEKSRLLSDRFSAERPKGSFSTLEIQRTEQGDSAMYLCASAHFTGGLPKETQYFGPGTRLLVL.

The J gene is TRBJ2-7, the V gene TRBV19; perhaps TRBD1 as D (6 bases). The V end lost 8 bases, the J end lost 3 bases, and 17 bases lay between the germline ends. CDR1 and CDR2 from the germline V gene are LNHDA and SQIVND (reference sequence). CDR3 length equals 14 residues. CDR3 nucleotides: TGTGCCAGTTCTAGGTGGGGGCAAAGCTACGAGCAGTACTTC. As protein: CASSRWGQSYEQYF.

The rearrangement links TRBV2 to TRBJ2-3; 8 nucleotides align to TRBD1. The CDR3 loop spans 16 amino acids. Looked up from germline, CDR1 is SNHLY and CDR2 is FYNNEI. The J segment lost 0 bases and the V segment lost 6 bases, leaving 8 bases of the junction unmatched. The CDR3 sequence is CASSGQGISSTDTQYF. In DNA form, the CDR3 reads TGTGCCAGCAGCGGACAGGGCATTTCTAGCACAGATACGCAGTATTTT.

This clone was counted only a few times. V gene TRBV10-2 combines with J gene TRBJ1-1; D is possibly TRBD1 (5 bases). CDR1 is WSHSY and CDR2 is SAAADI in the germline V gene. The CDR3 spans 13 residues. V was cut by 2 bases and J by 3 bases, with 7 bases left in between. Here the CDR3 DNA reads TGCGCCAGCAGTGAGGGACACTACACTGAAGCTTTCTTT. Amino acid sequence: CASSEGHYTEAFF.

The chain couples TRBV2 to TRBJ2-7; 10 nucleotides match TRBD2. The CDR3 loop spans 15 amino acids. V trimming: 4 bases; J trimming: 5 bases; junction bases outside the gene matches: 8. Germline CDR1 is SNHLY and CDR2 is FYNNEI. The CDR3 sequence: CASSASSGSFNEQYF. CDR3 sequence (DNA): TGTGCCAGCAGTGCGTCTAGCGGGAGCTTTAACGAGCAGTACTTC.

DNA of the CDR3: TGTGCCAGCAGTTTTATCCCTAGCAATCAGCCCCAGCATTTT. Translated: CASSFIPSNQPQHF. The V gene is TRBV28, the J gene TRBJ1-5; D not certain. The CDR3 is made up of 14 amino acids. V was trimmed by 3 bases and J by 0 bases, leaving 6 bases between them. Germline CDR1 is MDHEN and CDR2 is SYDVKM. The whole variable domain, remainder taken from reference TRBV28 and TRBJ1-5, is DVKVTQSSRYLVKRTGEKVFLECVQDMDHENMFWYRQDPGLGLRLIYFSYDVKMKEKGDIPEGYSVSREKKERFSLILESASTNQTSMYLCASSFIPSNQPQHFGDGTRLSIL.

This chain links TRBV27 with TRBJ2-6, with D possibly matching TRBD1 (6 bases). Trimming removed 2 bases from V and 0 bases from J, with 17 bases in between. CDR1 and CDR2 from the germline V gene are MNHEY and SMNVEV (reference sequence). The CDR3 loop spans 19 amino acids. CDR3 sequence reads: CASSLTFGQGYSGANVLTF. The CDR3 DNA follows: TGTGCCAGCAGTTTAACCTTCGGCCAGGGGTACTCTGGGGCCAACGTCCTGACTTTC.

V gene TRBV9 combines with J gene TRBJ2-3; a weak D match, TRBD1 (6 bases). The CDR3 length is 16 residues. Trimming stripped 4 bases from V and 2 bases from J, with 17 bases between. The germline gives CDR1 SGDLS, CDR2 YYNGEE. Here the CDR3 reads CASSPWTATDTDTQYF. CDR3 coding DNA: TGTGCCAGCAGCCCATGGACAGCAACCGACACAGATACGCAGTATTTT.

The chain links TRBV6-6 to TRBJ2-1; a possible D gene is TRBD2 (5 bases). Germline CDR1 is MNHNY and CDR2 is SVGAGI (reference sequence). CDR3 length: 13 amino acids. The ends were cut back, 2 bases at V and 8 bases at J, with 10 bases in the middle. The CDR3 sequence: CASSYRGWDEQFF. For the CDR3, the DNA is TGTGCCAGCAGTTACCGGGGTTGGGATGAGCAGTTCTTC.

CDR3: CAQRQSNICPTRSYEQYF. The CDR3 DNA is TGTGCCCAAAGACAGAGCAATATCTGTCCGACCCGCTCCTACGAGCAGTACTTC. The V gene is TRBV6-4, the J gene TRBJ2-7; tentatively, D is TRBD1 (5 bases). Trimming took 11 bases from V and 0 from J, leaving 29 bases between them. CDR1 MRHNA and CDR2 SNTAGT come from the germline V gene. The length of the CDR3 is 18 residues.